This TCR beta chain was recovered during a study of identical twins. General study points: Invariant MAIT and iNKT cells are populations that could partly confound zero-insertion analyses. Clonotypes of the beta chain that were abundant in cord blood carried fewer insertions (memory repertoires showed none). Out-of-frame alpha sequences shared between twins exhibited an excess of low generation probability.

Addition of a universal primer site occurred through template switching, and cDNA carried unique molecular identifiers. TCRdb used MiXCR to reprocess the 5' RACE reads, holding one entry per CDR3 protein. The table includes under 900,000 distinct CDR3 sequences, roughly an eighth detected once. This clonotype was detected only a few times. Antigen unknown. The CDR3 has 13 residues. V was pared by 6 bases and J by 2 bases, with 12 bases between. Germline V gene sequence: CDR1 DFQATT, CDR2 SNEGSKA (reference sequence). The same data also went into a second study, on yellow fever vaccine responses in identical twins.

The chain links TRBV20-1 to TRBJ2-3; tentatively, D is TRBD1 or TRBD2 (5 bases each). The clonotype was recovered from a woman between 18 and 29 years old in good health. The sample taken for sequencing was PBMCs. The CDR3 nucleotides are TGCAGTGCCGGGGCGGGTCACACAGATACGCAGTATTTT. Translating gives CSAGAGHTDTQYF.